This TCR beta chain was recorded in a study of T cell clones after liver transplantation (dated by TCRdb to between 2018 and 2020). The study in broad terms: Samples were obtained from ITN030ST, a randomized trial in which withdrawal of immunosuppression was attempted within 2 years of liver transplantation. After a pre-transplant mixed lymphocyte reaction, TCRbeta sequencing was used to pinpoint donor-reactive T cell clones, which were subsequently tracked in post-transplant blood. Of the 8 liver transplant recipients making up the studied cohort, 3 were classified as tolerant and 5 as non-tolerant. Tolerance was defined as complete immunosuppression withdrawal for at least one year with no rise in liver enzymes beyond twice the upper limit of normal. Blood samples were taken pre-transplant, pre-randomization before withdrawal, and post-randomization after full withdrawal or failed withdrawal. Three of the eight recipients were HCV-positive; the others were transplanted for non-autoimmune, non-viral indications. As an antigen-independent comparator for donor-reactive sequences, third party-reactive TCRbeta sequences were also identified from pre-transplant MLRs. No induction therapy was given to the subjects, and standard immunosuppression was administered until randomization at 12-24 months post-transplant.

Study-level results and caveats: Circulating donor-reactive CD4 TCRbeta sequences fell significantly post-transplant in most of the 8 subjects, irrespective of tolerance or HCV status. A greater decline was seen for donor-reactive sequences than for third party-reactive sequences, suggesting partial antigen-specific deletion unrelated to withdrawal success. Because allograft tissue specimens were not available, migration of donor-reactive T cells into the graft, rather than deletion, may have occurred. The conclusions were preliminary, being limited by small, heterogeneous patient numbers and by non-standardized post-transplant time points. In two subjects, low numbers of available donor cells limited the measurable donor-reactive repertoire. When repertoire turnover was accounted for, significantly reduced detection of donor-reactive sequences was found in 7 of 8 subjects for CD4 and in 8 of 8 subjects for CD8.

Unstimulated PBMCs, after thawing, were stained for CD3, CD4 and CD8 and then FACS-sorted into CD3+CD4+ and CD3+CD8+ populations. Randomization to immunosuppression withdrawal applied to every one of the 8 studied subjects. The Qiagen DNeasy Blood and Tissue Kit was used for genomic DNA isolation. Including the terminal cysteine and phenylalanine, the CDR3 comprises 14 residues. The retained sequence is limited to the CDR3, 42 bases, with the frame set at the first base. The CDR1 and CDR2 encoded by the germline V gene are SGHRS and YFSETQ. The junction carries 11 bases between V and J, which are trimmed by 5 bases and 0 bases respectively. On this clone itself: The clone's antigen remains unknown. Base qualities are not provided; no much larger clone lies one nucleotide away.

Frozen genomic DNA underwent high-throughput TCRbeta CDR3 sequencing by immunoSEQ, including PCR amplification, mapping, bias correction and internal controls. The source study handled its data this way. Productive rearrangements were kept, and unique TCRbeta sequences were defined by CDR3 nucleotide sequence plus V and J gene. For classification of a sequence as donor-reactive, at least 5-fold expansion in CFSE-low cells relative to unstimulated pre-transplant cells and a frequency of at least 0.01% were required. Minimum frequency thresholds were set for each subject based on the unstimulated sample with the lowest template count, ensuring at least 90% detection power. Jensen-Shannon divergence between the top 1000 TCRbeta sequences after and before transplant was used to measure repertoire turnover. Two-sided Fisher's exact tests were used to test for changes in how often donor-reactive sequences were detected. Imported from immuneACCESS, the table was reduced by TCRdb to in-frame sequences with V and J called. These copies leave out some clones; in studies compared against another copy, an unresolved V gene accounts for under half, and the cause of the remainder is not known. The V and J calls and the clone size are those of that table, but D and trimming were determined from the DNA. The sample yields tens of thousands of clones; around four fifths were counted once. The ten largest clones capture 2% to 2.5% of the sample.

The chain couples TRBV5-1 to TRBJ2-5, with TRBD1 perhaps the D gene, on 6 matching bases. This receptor was obtained from a human patient who received a liver transplant. Because of the transplant, the T cells may be the graft donor's rather than the patient's own. This sample comprised CD4+ T cells from blood, obtained less than 50 months after liver transplant. The DNA is as follows: TGCGCCAGCAGGGGGGCCGGAGACCAAGAGACCCAGTACTTC. This gives the protein CASRGAGDQETQYF.